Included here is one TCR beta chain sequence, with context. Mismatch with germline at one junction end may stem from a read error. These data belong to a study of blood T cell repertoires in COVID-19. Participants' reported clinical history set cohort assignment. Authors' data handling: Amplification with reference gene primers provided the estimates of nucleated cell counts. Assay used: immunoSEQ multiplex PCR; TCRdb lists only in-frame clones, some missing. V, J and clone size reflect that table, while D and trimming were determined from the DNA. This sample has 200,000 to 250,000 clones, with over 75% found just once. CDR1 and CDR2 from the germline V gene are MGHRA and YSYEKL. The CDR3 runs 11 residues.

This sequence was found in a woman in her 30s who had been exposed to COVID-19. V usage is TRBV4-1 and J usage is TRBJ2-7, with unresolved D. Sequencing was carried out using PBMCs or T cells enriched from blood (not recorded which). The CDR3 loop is CASSQFNERYF. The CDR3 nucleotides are TGCGCCAGCAGCCAATTTAACGAGCGGTACTTC.